Ten or more counts support the clone carrying this T cell receptor (beta chain). Its antigen is as yet unknown. A junction end diverges from the germline sequence, so it may reflect a read error. Amplification of TCR beta CDR3 regions was performed using RNA transcripts as template. First-round RT-PCR targeting the TCR CDR3 was performed with the HTBI primer set. MiXCR was run by TCRdb on the multiplex PCR reads, yielding one entry per CDR3 protein. This sample has 160,000 or so distinct CDR3 sequences, with 9.4% found just once. This sample stems from a study of T cells in Graves' hyperthyroidism and ophthalmopathy. Whole-study findings and limits: In simple terms, a model built on 13 V-J features told ophthalmopathy apart from stable hyperthyroidism.

Germline V lookup: CDR1 DFQATT, CDR2 SNEGSKA (reference sequence). The CDR3 has 16 amino acids. The sample of blood was obtained at first hyperthyroidism diagnosis (before any ophthalmopathy symptoms). This sample holds PBMCs from roughly 10 ml fresh peripheral blood. Specimen: blood. V is TRBV20-1 and J is TRBJ2-7; 11 positions agree with TRBD2. The receptor was isolated from a woman in her late teens or twenties with Graves' hyperthyroidism that later progressed to Graves' ophthalmopathy. Here the CDR3 DNA reads TGCAGTACTAGAGACCACTTAGCGGGAGGGCCCTACGAGCAGTACTTC. Translated, it gives CSTRDHLAGGPYEQYF.